The text below deals with one TCR beta chain. This record comes from a study of blood T cell repertoires in COVID-19. Study-level background: The study drew acute and convalescent COVID-19 samples from the United States, Italy and Spain.

V gave up 5 bases and J gave up 0 bases; unmatched junction bases: 8. CDR1 and CDR2 from the germline V gene are SGHTA and FQGNSA. The CDR3 covers 16 residues. Sequencing was performed with immunoSEQ multiplex PCR; in TCRdb, only in-frame clones are kept and a portion is missing. Among some 200,000 clones listed, about 88% were seen once. This receptor was taken from a man in his forties or fifties who had recovered from COVID-19. J is TRBJ2-7 and V is TRBV7-2; 9 bases line up with TRBD2. Sequencing was carried out using peripheral blood. This chain's CDR3 is CASSITSGPVSYEQYF. The CDR3 nucleotides read TGTGCCAGCAGCATCACTAGCGGGCCCGTCTCCTACGAGCAGTACTTC. Full variable domain (rest looked up from reference TRBV7-2 and TRBJ2-7): GAGVSQSPSNKVTEKGKDVELRCDPISGHTALYWYRQSLGQGLEFLIYFQGNSAPDKSGLPSDRFSAERTGGSVSTLTIQRTQQEDSAVYLCASSITSGPVSYEQYFGPGTRLTVT.